One sample yielded the 2 T cell receptor beta chains listed below, sequenced in a study of shared clonotypes between healthy human individuals. Measured with immunoSEQ multiplex PCR; TCRdb has only the in-frame clones, and not every one. The sample records roughly 500,000 clones, about four fifths being singletons. The specimen sequenced was PBMCs. The receptors were sampled from a woman aged 40 to 49 in good health. Some clones in this sample may be carry-over from other donors' samples.

The CDR3 coding sequence is TGTGCCAGCAGCTTAGGATTGGCGGGAGGGTACAATGAGCAGTTCTTC. Translating gives CASSLGLAGGYNEQFF. This rearrangement joins TRBV7-8 to TRBJ2-1; 9 positions agree with TRBD2. This CDR3 has 16 residues. The trim removed 1 base at V and 4 bases at J, leaving 5 bases unmatched. Germline-derived CDR1 and CDR2 are SGHVS and FQNEAQ.

In its sample, this clone was seen a few times. The chain uses TRBV28 and TRBJ1-5; no firm D call. Trimming shortened V by 3 bases and J by 9 bases, and 9 bases separated the two germline ends. This CDR3 has 12 residues. Germline CDR1 reads MDHEN; CDR2 reads SYDVKM. CDR3 loop: CASSLPPGPQHF. The CDR3 DNA reads TGTGCCAGCAGTTTGCCTCCAGGGCCCCAGCATTTT. The full variable domain, completed using reference TRBV28 and TRBJ1-5, is DVKVTQSSRYLVKRTGEKVFLECVQDMDHENMFWYRQDPGLGLRLIYFSYDVKMKEKGDIPEGYSVSREKKERFSLILESASTNQTSMYLCASSLPPGPQHFGDGTRLSIL.